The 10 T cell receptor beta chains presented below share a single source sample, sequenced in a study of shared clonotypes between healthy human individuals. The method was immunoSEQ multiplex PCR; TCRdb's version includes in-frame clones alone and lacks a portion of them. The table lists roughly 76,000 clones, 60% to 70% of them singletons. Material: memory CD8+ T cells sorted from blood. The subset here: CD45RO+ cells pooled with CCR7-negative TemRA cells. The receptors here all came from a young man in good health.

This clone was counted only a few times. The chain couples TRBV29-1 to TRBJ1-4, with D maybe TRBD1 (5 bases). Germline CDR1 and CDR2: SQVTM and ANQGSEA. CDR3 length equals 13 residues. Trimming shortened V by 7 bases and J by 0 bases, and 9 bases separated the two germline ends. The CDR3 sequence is CSARTPTNEKLFF. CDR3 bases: TGCAGCGCCAGGACACCAACTAATGAAAAACTGTTTTTT. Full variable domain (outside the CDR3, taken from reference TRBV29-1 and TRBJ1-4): SAVISQKPSRDICQRGTSLTIQCQVDSQVTMMFWYRQQPGQSLTLIATANQGSEATYESGFVIDKFPISRPNLTFSTLTVSNMSPEDSSIYLCSARTPTNEKLFFGSGTQLSVL.

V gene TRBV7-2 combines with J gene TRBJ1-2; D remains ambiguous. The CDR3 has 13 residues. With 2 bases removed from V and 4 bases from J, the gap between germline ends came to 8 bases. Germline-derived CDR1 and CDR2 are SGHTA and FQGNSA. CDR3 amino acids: CASSLFEGYGYTF. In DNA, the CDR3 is TGTGCCAGCAGCTTATTTGAGGGCTATGGCTACACCTTC.

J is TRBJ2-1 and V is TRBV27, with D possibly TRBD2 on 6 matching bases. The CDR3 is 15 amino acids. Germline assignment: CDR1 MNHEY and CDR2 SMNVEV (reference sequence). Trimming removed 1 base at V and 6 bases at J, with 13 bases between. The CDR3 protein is CASSLLGGAGNEQFF. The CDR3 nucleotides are TGTGCCAGCAGTTTATTGGGGGGAGCGGGCAATGAGCAGTTCTTC.

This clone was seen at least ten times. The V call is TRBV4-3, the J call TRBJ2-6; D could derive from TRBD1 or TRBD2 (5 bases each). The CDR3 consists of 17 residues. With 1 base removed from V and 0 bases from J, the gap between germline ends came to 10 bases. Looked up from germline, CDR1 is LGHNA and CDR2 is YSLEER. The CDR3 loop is CASSQGGSSSGANVLTF. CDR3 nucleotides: TGCGCCAGCAGCCAAGGGGGGTCCTCCTCTGGGGCCAACGTCCTGACTTTC.

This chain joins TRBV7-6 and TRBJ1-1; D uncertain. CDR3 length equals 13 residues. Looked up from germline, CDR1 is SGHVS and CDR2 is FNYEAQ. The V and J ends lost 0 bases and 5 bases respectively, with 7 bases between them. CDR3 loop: CASSLAGLTEAFF. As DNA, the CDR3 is TGTGCCAGCAGCTTAGCGGGTTTGACTGAAGCTTTCTTT. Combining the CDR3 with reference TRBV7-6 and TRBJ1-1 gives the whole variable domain GAGVSQSPRYKVTKRGQDVALRCDPISGHVSLYWYRQALGQGPEFLTYFNYEAQQDKSGLPNDRFSAERPEGSISTLTIQRTEQRDSAMYRCASSLAGLTEAFFGQGTRLTVV.

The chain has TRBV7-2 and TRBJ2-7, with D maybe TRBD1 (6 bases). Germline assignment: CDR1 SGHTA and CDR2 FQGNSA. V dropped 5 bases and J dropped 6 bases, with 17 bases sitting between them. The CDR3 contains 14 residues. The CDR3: CASSRWTAEAEQYF. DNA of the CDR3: TGTGCCAGCAGCCGGTGGACAGCCGAGGCCGAGCAGTACTTC.

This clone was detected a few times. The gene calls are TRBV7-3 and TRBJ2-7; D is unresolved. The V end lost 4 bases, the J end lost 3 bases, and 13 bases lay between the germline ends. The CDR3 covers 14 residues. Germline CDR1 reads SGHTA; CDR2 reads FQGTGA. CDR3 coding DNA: TGTGCCAGCAGCTCCCCGGAGATCGGCTACGAGCAGTACTTC. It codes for CASSSPEIGYEQYF. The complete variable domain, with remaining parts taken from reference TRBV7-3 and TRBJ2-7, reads GAGVSQTPSNKVTEKGKYVELRCDPISGHTALYWYRQSLGQGPEFLIYFQGTGAADDSGLPNDRFFAVRPEGSVSTLKIQRTERGDSAVYLCASSSPEIGYEQYFGPGTRLTVT.

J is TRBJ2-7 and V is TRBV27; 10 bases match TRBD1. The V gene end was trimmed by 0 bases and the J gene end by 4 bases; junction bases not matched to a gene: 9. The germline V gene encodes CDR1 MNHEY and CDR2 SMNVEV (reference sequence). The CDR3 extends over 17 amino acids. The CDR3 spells CASSLSYWTGGSYEQYF. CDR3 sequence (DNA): TGTGCCAGCAGTTTATCTTACTGGACAGGGGGGTCTTACGAGCAGTACTTC.

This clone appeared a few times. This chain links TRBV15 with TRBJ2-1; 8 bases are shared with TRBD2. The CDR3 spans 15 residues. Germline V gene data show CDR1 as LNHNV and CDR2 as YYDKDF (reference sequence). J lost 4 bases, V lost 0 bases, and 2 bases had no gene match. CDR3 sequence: CATSREAGEYNEQFF. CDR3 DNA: TGTGCCACCAGCAGAGAAGCGGGAGAATACAATGAGCAGTTCTTC.

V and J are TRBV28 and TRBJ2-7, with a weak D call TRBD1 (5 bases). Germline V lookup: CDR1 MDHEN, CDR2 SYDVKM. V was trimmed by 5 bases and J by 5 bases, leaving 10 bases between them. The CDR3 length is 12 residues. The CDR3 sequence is CASSHRQNEQYF. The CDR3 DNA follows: TGTGCCAGCAGTCACCGACAGAACGAGCAGTACTTC.